This TCR beta chain was identified during a study of cytomegalovirus exposure and HLA in healthy donors. The overall study: From donors who were HLA-typed, an early data release held approximately 80 million unique TCRs.

Study results and caveats: Relative to equally common others, HLA-associated TCR beta chains showed greater clonal expansion in a later analysis. Some TCR beta chains (roughly 150 of them) were listed as cytomegalovirus-associated. In a later analysis, the majority of CMV-associated beta chains seemingly showed HLA restriction.

The PCR employed 60 Vbeta primers together with 13 Jbeta primers. Repertoires were generated with immunoSEQ multiplex PCR, while TCRdb's copy carries only in-frame clones and drops some. The table shows 150,000 to 200,000 clones, with 79% occurring only once. CDR1 and CDR2 (germline): GTSNPN, SVGIG (reference sequence). Trimming stripped 5 bases from V and 0 bases from J, with 6 bases between. The CDR3 length is 12 residues. This clone was detected only a few times. Its cognate antigen is unknown. This sequence originates from a woman in her 30s in good health and CMV-seropositive. The J gene is TRBJ2-3, the V gene TRBV30; D unresolved. Sequenced sample: PBMCs. The CDR3 nucleotides are TGTGCCTGGGGTCGGAGCACAGATACGCAGTATTTT. This sequence encodes CAWGRSTDTQYF.